These T cell receptor beta chains were read from a single sample in a study of metastatic and nonmetastatic thyroid tumors. TCRdb re-processed the PCR reads through MiXCR. This sample has 14,000 or so clones, with about a third found just once. Sequenced sample: tumor tissue. The source is a male donor with papillary thyroid cancer or a benign thyroid nodule (not recorded which). Some clones in this sample may be carry-over from other donors' samples. Both conserved end residues are part of each CDR3. A D gene is named only where the DNA matches it firmly. Part of the rows lack a size; the others show once, few, many or a class for expanded clones.

D gene: .
V gene: TRBV11-2
J gene: TRBJ1-1
clone size: many
CDR3 DNA: TGTGCCAGCAGCTTAAGGGCGTTGGGGGGCCAAATGGGGACTGAAGCTTTCTTT
CDR3 protein: CASSLRALGGQMGTEAFF

D gene: .
V gene: TRBV11-1
J gene: TRBJ2-5
clone size: .
CDR3 DNA: TGTGCCAGCAGCTCCTTAGGCCAAAAAGAGACCCAGTACTTC
CDR3 protein: CASSSLGQKETQYF

D gene: .
V gene: TRBV4-1
J gene: TRBJ2-7
clone size: .
CDR3 DNA: TGCGCCAGCAGCCCTTACTACCCCGAACCCGCCTACGAGCAGTACTTC
CDR3 protein: CASSPYYPEPAYEQYF

D gene: .
V gene: TRBV28
J gene: TRBJ2-7
clone size: .
CDR3 DNA: TGTGCCACCGAAGTGGCTGTCGAGCAGTACTTC
CDR3 protein: CATEVAVEQYF

D gene: TRBD2
V gene: TRBV4-1
J gene: TRBJ2-3
clone size: .
CDR3 DNA: TGCGCCAGCAGCCAAGATAGCGCGGGAGGCCTGGGTACGCAGTATTTT
CDR3 protein: CASSQDSAGGLGTQYF

D gene: TRBD2
V gene: TRBV20-1
J gene: TRBJ2-7
clone size: .
CDR3 DNA: TGCAGTGCTGGAACACGGATAGCGGGAGGATACGAGCAGTACTTC
CDR3 protein: CSAGTRIAGGYEQYF

D gene: .
V gene: TRBV5-1
J gene: TRBJ1-4
clone size: .
CDR3 DNA: TGCGCCAGCAGCTTGAGCTGGCAGCTTAATGAAAAACTTTTTTTT
CDR3 protein: CASSLSWQLNEKLFF

D gene: .
V gene: TRBV6-2/TRBV6-3
J gene: TRBJ2-7
clone size: few
CDR3 DNA: TGTGCCAGCAGCGGAGGTCACTCCTACGAGCAGTACTTC
CDR3 protein: CASSGGHSYEQYF

D gene: TRBD1
V gene: TRBV12-3/TRBV12-4
J gene: TRBJ1-5
clone size: .
CDR3 DNA: TGTGCCATCAAACAAGCCGGGACAGGGAATCAGCCCCAGCATTTT
CDR3 protein: CAIKQAGTGNQPQHF

D gene: .
V gene: TRBV9
J gene: TRBJ2-3
clone size: medium-sized
CDR3 DNA: TGTGCCAGCAGCTTACTCACAGATACGCAGTATTTT
CDR3 protein: CASSLLTDTQYF

D gene: TRBD2
V gene: TRBV28
J gene: TRBJ2-1
clone size: few
CDR3 DNA: TGTGCCAGCTTGGCCGGGACTAGCAGAAACAATGAGCAGTTCTTC
CDR3 protein: CASLAGTSRNNEQFF

D gene: TRBD1
V gene: TRBV4-1
J gene: TRBJ2-5
clone size: once
CDR3 DNA: TGCGCCAGCAGCCGATATCCGGGACAGGAAGATGGGGCCCAGTACTTC
CDR3 protein: CASSRYPGQEDGAQYF

D gene: .
V gene: TRBV6-1
J gene: TRBJ1-6
clone size: few
CDR3 DNA: TGTGCCAGCAGTGAACAGGGAACTTCCTATAATTCACCCCTCCACTTT
CDR3 protein: CASSEQGTSYNSPLHF

D gene: .
V gene: TRBV2
J gene: TRBJ1-5
clone size: many
CDR3 DNA: TGTGCCAGCAACCTACAGGGAGGGCAGCCCCAGCATTTT
CDR3 protein: CASNLQGGQPQHF

D gene: TRBD1
V gene: TRBV5-1
J gene: TRBJ2-3
clone size: many
CDR3 DNA: TGCGCCAGCAGCTCTCCGGGACAGGACACAGATACGCAGTATTTT
CDR3 protein: CASSSPGQDTDTQYF

D gene: TRBD1
V gene: TRBV19
J gene: TRBJ2-3
clone size: many
CDR3 DNA: TGTGCCAGTAGATTGGGACAGGGAGACACAGATACGCAGTATTTT
CDR3 protein: CASRLGQGDTDTQYF

D gene: .
V gene: TRBV6-1
J gene: TRBJ2-5
clone size: few
CDR3 DNA: TGTGCCAGCAGTGTTGGGGCAGGGAGCCAAGAGACCCAGTACTTC
CDR3 protein: CASSVGAGSQETQYF

D gene: TRBD1
V gene: TRBV27
J gene: TRBJ1-1
clone size: .
CDR3 DNA: TGTGCCAGCAGTTTAACCGGGACAGCCTGGGGAGCTTTCTTT
CDR3 protein: CASSLTGTAWGAFF

D gene: .
V gene: TRBV27
J gene: TRBJ2-7
clone size: medium-sized
CDR3 DNA: TGTGCCAGCAGCTACTACAGGGCCACAACCTACGAGCAGTACTTC
CDR3 protein: CASSYYRATTYEQYF

D gene: TRBD2
V gene: TRBV20-1
J gene: TRBJ2-1
clone size: .
CDR3 DNA: TGCAGTGCTAGGCATATGGGGAGGGCGGTACTACCGGGGGAGCAGTTCTTC
CDR3 protein: CSARHMGRAVLPGEQFF

D gene: TRBD2
V gene: TRBV5-1
J gene: TRBJ2-2
clone size: .
CDR3 DNA: TGCGCCAGCAGCTTTGAGTTAGCGGGTCTCACCGGGGAGCTTTTTTTT
CDR3 protein: CASSFELAGLTGELFF

D gene: TRBD2
V gene: TRBV24-1
J gene: TRBJ2-7
clone size: few
CDR3 DNA: TGTGCCACCAGTGATGGTGGGACTAGCGGGGTCGAGCAGTACTTC
CDR3 protein: CATSDGGTSGVEQYF